Below are 13 T cell receptor beta chains sequenced from a single sample in a study of cytomegalovirus exposure and HLA in healthy donors. In the PCR, 60 Vbeta and 13 Jbeta primers were used. Clones were read by immunoSEQ multiplex PCR, and TCRdb kept only the in-frame ones, dropping some. The sample contains some 100,000 clones, 65% to 80% of which appear only once. Source material: PBMCs. Receptor source: a woman in her forties or fifties in good health and CMV-seropositive.

This clone was recorded a few times. This chain uses TRBV11-2 with TRBJ2-1; 10 bases are shared with TRBD2. This CDR3 spans 18 amino acids. CDR1 SGHAT and CDR2 FQNNGV come from the germline V gene. V dropped 5 bases and J dropped 6; count of bases not matched to a gene: 16. The CDR3 here is CASSPLGFGLAGVNEQFF. The CDR3 nucleotides are TGTGCCAGCAGCCCACTCGGTTTCGGGCTAGCGGGAGTCAATGAGCAGTTCTTC.

The J gene is TRBJ2-2, the V gene TRBV7-9; 9 bases match TRBD2. CDR1 is SEHNR and CDR2 is FQNEAQ in the germline V gene (reference sequence). After removal of 6 bases from V and 4 bases from J, the junction contained 6 bases not matched to a gene. There are 15 residues in the CDR3. CDR3 region: CASRRLADSTGELFF. In DNA form, the CDR3 reads TGTGCCAGCAGACGACTAGCGGACTCCACCGGGGAGCTGTTTTTT.

V and J are TRBV5-4 and TRBJ2-5; 12 nucleotides line up with TRBD2. The CDR3 is 15 amino acids. V gave up 3 bases and J gave up 5 bases; unmatched junction bases: 5. Germline V gene data show CDR1 as SGHNT and CDR2 as YYREEE (reference sequence). CDR3 in DNA: TGTGCCAGCAGCTCCCGACTAGCGGGGGCTGAGACCCAGTACTTC. Residues: CASSSRLAGAETQYF.

V gene TRBV7-2 combines with J gene TRBJ1-2; TRBD1 aligns across 8 bases. Germline V gene lookup returns CDR1 SGHTA and CDR2 FQGNSA. The CDR3 contains 15 residues. The junction had 9 bases not matched to a gene; V was cut back by 5 bases and J by 4 bases. CDR3 residues: CASSPQGGQAYGYTF. The CDR3, as DNA: TGTGCCAGCAGCCCTCAGGGGGGACAGGCCTATGGCTACACCTTC.

This chain links TRBV5-1 with TRBJ2-7, with 7 bases lining up with TRBD2. Germline CDR1 SGHRS, CDR2 YFSETQ. This CDR3 has 15 residues. With 2 bases clipped from V and 7 bases from J, the junction kept 12 bases outside the gene matches. CDR3: CASSFGGGPLGEQYF. CDR3 bases: TGCGCCAGCAGCTTTGGGGGGGGTCCCTTGGGGGAGCAGTACTTC.

The chain has TRBV27 and TRBJ1-2, with 8 bases aligning to TRBD1. V trimming: 4 bases; J trimming: 1 base; junction bases outside the gene matches: 11. The germline V gene encodes CDR1 MNHEY and CDR2 SMNVEV (reference sequence). The CDR3 has 17 amino acids. CDR3 protein: CASSSLIRQGFNYGYTF. Written as DNA, the CDR3 is TGTGCCAGCAGTTCCCTCATCCGACAGGGGTTTAACTATGGCTACACCTTC.

The chain uses TRBV13 and TRBJ1-6; weak D call: TRBD1 (6 bases). Deletions cut 4 bases from V and 4 bases from J, with 11 bases between. Per the germline V gene, CDR1 is PRHDT and CDR2 is FYEKMQ (reference sequence). The CDR3 sequence is 15 residues long. This CDR3 reads CASSSGGGYNSPLHF. In DNA form, the CDR3 reads TGTGCCAGCAGCTCGGGAGGGGGATATAATTCACCCCTCCACTTT.

The V gene is TRBV5-5, the J gene TRBJ2-5, with 12 positions matching TRBD2. CDR1 is SGHKS and CDR2 is YYEKEE in the germline V gene (reference sequence). V was pared by 0 bases and J by 4 bases, with 1 base of the junction left unmatched. There are 15 residues in the CDR3. Here the CDR3 DNA reads TGTGCCAGCAGCTTGGGACTAGCGGGGGCAGAGACCCAGTACTTC. As protein: CASSLGLAGAETQYF.

V usage is TRBV5-6 and J usage is TRBJ2-7, with 9 bases lining up with TRBD1. Per germline, CDR1 SGHDT and CDR2 YYEEEE. The CDR3 is 15 amino acids. The V and J ends lost 5 bases and 5 bases, in that order; junction bases with no gene match: 11. CDR3 in DNA: TGTGCCAGCAGATCGGGACAGGGATTTGGAGACGAGCAGTACTTC. Translated, it gives CASRSGQGFGDEQYF.

This clone was seen a few times. The rearrangement joins TRBV2 to TRBJ2-1; D perhaps matches TRBD2 (6 bases). Trimming removed 6 bases from V and 13 bases from J, with 10 bases in between. CDR3 length: 10 residues. Germline V gene lookup returns CDR1 SNHLY and CDR2 FYNNEI. The CDR3 region is CASRGGLQFF. In DNA form, the CDR3 reads TGTGCCAGCAGGGGAGGTCTCCAGTTCTTC.

This clone has a single count. The chain links TRBV19 to TRBJ2-5, with D maybe TRBD1 (6 bases). Deletions cut 7 bases from V and 3 bases from J, with 9 bases between. This CDR3 has 12 amino acids. CDR1 and CDR2 (germline): LNHDA, SQIVND (reference sequence). The CDR3 nucleotides read TGTGCCAGTAAGGACAGAAAAGAGACCCAGTACTTC. Translating gives CASKDRKETQYF.

This clone was recorded a few times. V and J are TRBV5-4 and TRBJ2-1; 8 nucleotides match TRBD2. The V and J ends lost 3 bases and 5 bases, in that order; junction bases with no gene match: 7. CDR1 and CDR2 from the germline V gene are SGHNT and YYREEE (reference sequence). CDR3 length: 15 residues. The CDR3 spells CASSSRGGSDNEQFF. The CDR3 nucleotides read TGTGCCAGCAGCTCCCGGGGGGGGAGCGACAATGAGCAGTTCTTC.

The J gene is TRBJ2-7, the V gene TRBV30; 7 nucleotides line up with TRBD2. The CDR3 runs to 11 residues. Germline V CDR1 and CDR2: GTSNPN, SVGIG (reference sequence). With V trimmed by 4 bases and J by 6 bases, 3 bases remained unmatched. Written as DNA, the CDR3 is TGTGCCTGGAAGGGAGGGGCCGAGCAGTACTTC. Residues: CAWKGGAEQYF.